A single sample gave rise to the 10 T cell receptor beta chains below, sequenced in a study of shared clonotypes between healthy human individuals. Produced via immunoSEQ multiplex PCR; TCRdb's table is partial and in-frame only. The profile shows 2,500,000 or so clones, roughly 92% of them singletons. Sequencing input: naive CD4+ T cells from PBMCs. Subset specified: CD45RA+ positively selected. These receptors were taken from a man between 18 and 35 years old in good health. Some clones in this sample may be carry-over from other donors' samples.

The J gene is TRBJ2-2, the V gene TRBV5-1; TRBD1 or TRBD2 may be the D gene (5 bases each). Germline V gene lookup returns CDR1 SGHRS and CDR2 YFSETQ. V shed 1 base and J shed 6 bases, with 10 bases lying between them. This CDR3 spans 14 amino acids. The CDR3 DNA reads TGCGCCAGCAGCTTGCAGGGAGTACCCGGGGAGCTGTTTTTT. This sequence encodes CASSLQGVPGELFF.

The chain links TRBV4-3 to TRBJ1-2; no clear D gene. Trimming pared 0 bases from V and 7 bases from J, leaving 9 bases between. Germline V gene data show CDR1 as LGHNA and CDR2 as YSLEER. The CDR3 has 13 residues. The CDR3 DNA is TGCGCCAGCAGCCAAGATTGGGCTACTGGCTACACCTTC. Protein sequence: CASSQDWATGYTF.

This chain links TRBV10-1 with TRBJ2-1; 16 nucleotides line up with TRBD2. CDR3 size: 17 residues. The V and J ends lost 11 bases and 0 bases, in that order; junction bases with no gene match: 7. Germline V gene sequence: CDR1 WNHNN, CDR2 SYGVQD (reference sequence). The CDR3 is CASSGLAGGLSYNEQFF. CDR3 nucleotide sequence: TGCGCCTCCTCGGGACTAGCGGGAGGGCTCTCCTACAATGAGCAGTTCTTC.

V usage is TRBV15 and J usage is TRBJ2-3, with TRBD2 matching 7 bases. This CDR3 spans 20 amino acids. CDR1 LNHNV and CDR2 YYDKDF come from the germline V gene (reference sequence). V lost 3 bases, J lost 2 bases, and 20 bases stayed unmatched. The CDR3 here is CATSSRTRDYRTTITDTQYF. The CDR3 DNA reads as TGTGCCACCAGCAGCCGAACGCGGGACTACCGGACTACTATCACAGATACGCAGTATTTT.

The chain is built from TRBV4-3 and TRBJ1-2, with TRBD1 matching 8 bases. J lost 7 bases, V lost 0 bases, and 16 bases had no gene match. Germline loops: CDR1 LGHNA, CDR2 YSLEER. The CDR3 totals 18 residues. The CDR3 DNA sequence: TGCGCCAGCAGCCAAGATAGGCAGGGGGCCGAGCGGGTGCTTGGCTACACCTTC. This translates into CASSQDRQGAERVLGYTF.

The gene calls are TRBV28 and TRBJ1-5; no reliable D call. Looked up from germline, CDR1 is MDHEN and CDR2 is SYDVKM. Trimming stripped 5 bases from V and 9 bases from J, with 14 bases between. The CDR3 runs to 13 residues. CDR3 sequence: CASSPPVLAPQHF. In DNA form, the CDR3 reads TGTGCCAGCAGTCCCCCGGTCCTTGCGCCCCAGCATTTT.

This clone was counted a single time. The chain recombines TRBV2 with TRBJ1-5; perhaps TRBD1 as D (5 bases). Germline V gene sequence: CDR1 SNHLY, CDR2 FYNNEI. CDR3 length equals 12 residues. Trimming shortened V by 8 bases and J by 4 bases, and 9 bases separated the two germline ends. CDR3 DNA: TGTGCCAGCGGGGGACGAAATCAGCCCCAGCATTTT. It translates to CASGGRNQPQHF.

The CDR3 loop reads CASSLGGPPGTDTQYF. The CDR3 bases are TGTGCCAGCAGCTTAGGCGGACCCCCGGGCACAGATACGCAGTATTTT. The rearrangement joins TRBV7-9 to TRBJ2-3; unclear D gene. Trimming took off 1 base at V and 1 base at J, with 12 bases between the two ends. The CDR3 sequence is 16 residues long. Germline CDR1 SEHNR, CDR2 FQNEAQ (reference sequence).

The gene calls are TRBV10-3 and TRBJ2-7; D not resolved. From germline, CDR1 is ENHRY and CDR2 SYGVKD. Trimming took 3 bases from V and 5 from J, leaving 17 bases between them. The CDR3 spans 15 residues. CDR3 protein: CAISDRTQVRNEQYF. For the CDR3, the DNA is TGTGCCATCAGTGACCGCACCCAGGTGAGGAACGAGCAGTACTTC.

The chain uses TRBV5-1 and TRBJ1-2; TRBD1 might be the D (6 bases). From germline, CDR1 is SGHRS and CDR2 YFSETQ. There are 13 residues in the CDR3. V was pared by 0 bases and J by 8 bases, with 11 bases between. CDR3 coding DNA: TGCGCCAGCAGCTTGGGGACAGTGCCGGGCTACACCTTC. As protein: CASSLGTVPGYTF.